This T cell receptor beta chain was documented in a study of OX40 agonist ivuxolimab in advanced cancers. Looking at the study overall: One patient with hepatocellular carcinoma and two with cutaneous melanoma, three in all, had partial responses.

Unmatched junction bases numbered 11, after V lost 3 bases and J lost 2 bases. The CDR3 consists of 17 residues. Germline CDR1 and CDR2: KGHSH and LQKENI. Profiling relied on immunoSEQ multiplex PCR, and the TCRdb table lists in-frame clones only, not all of them. The table shows 25,000 to 30,000 clones, with approximately 84% occurring only once. Enrollment shut out patients with autoimmune disease history or systemic immunosuppression. This sample comprised CD4+ or CD8+ T cells sorted from blood, obtained in a trial of the OX40 agonist ivuxolimab. The rearrangement links TRBV18 to TRBJ2-3, with 7 bases aligning to TRBD1. The source is an adult with an advanced solid tumor such as melanoma, head and neck, liver or kidney cancer. CDR3 DNA: TGTGCCAGCTCACCTCGGGACAGAGGGGGATTCACAGATACGCAGTATTTT. It codes for CASSPRDRGGFTDTQYF.